These 25 T cell receptor beta chains came from one sample sequenced in a study of blood T cell repertoires in COVID-19. Data came from immunoSEQ multiplex PCR; TCRdb stores just in-frame clones and leaves some out. The sample includes some 120,000 clones, 70% to 90% of them seen just once. Sequencing was performed on peripheral blood. The receptors originated from a man aged 35 to 55 with acute or convalescent COVID-19.

This chain uses TRBV5-6 with TRBJ2-7, with 7 bases fitting TRBD1. Trimming took 4 bases from V and 3 from J; bases not matched to a gene: 4. This CDR3 spans 13 amino acids. Germline CDR1 is SGHDT and CDR2 is YYEEEE. The CDR3 is CASSRDRNYEQYF. CDR3 nucleotide sequence: TGTGCCAGCAGCCGGGACAGAAACTACGAGCAGTACTTC.

The chain combines TRBV7-9 with TRBJ2-3, with 8 bases fitting TRBD1. J was trimmed by 1 base and V by 4 bases; bases with no gene match: 7. This CDR3 has 16 amino acids. CDR1 and CDR2 from the germline V gene are SEHNR and FQNEAQ (reference sequence). CDR3 bases: TGTGCCAGCAGCTCAGGGGGCGGCAGGGGCACAGATACGCAGTATTTT. Its protein is CASSSGGGRGTDTQYF.

The chain links TRBV5-1 to TRBJ1-4; D is unclear. In germline, CDR1 is SGHRS, CDR2 YFSETQ. Deletions cut 0 bases from V and 8 bases from J, with 11 bases between. This CDR3 is 14 amino acids long. CDR3 sequence (DNA): TGCGCCAGCAGCTTGGCCAAGGCGGGGGAAAAACTGTTTTTT. This gives the protein CASSLAKAGEKLFF.

This clone was counted only a few times. The chain employs TRBV4-2 and TRBJ1-5, with D possibly being TRBD1 (6 bases). Trimming left V 1 base short and J 2 bases short, with 12 bases between. The CDR3 is 16 residues long. Germline V gene lookup returns CDR1 LGHNA and CDR2 YNFKEQ. Here the CDR3 reads CASSQGVQGRNQPQHF. The DNA of the CDR3 is TGTGCCAGCAGCCAAGGGGTGCAGGGGCGCAATCAGCCCCAGCATTTT.

The chain has TRBV5-1 and TRBJ2-1; 7 positions agree with TRBD1. Per the germline V gene, CDR1 is SGHRS and CDR2 is YFSETQ. The junction had 11 bases not matched to a gene; V was cut back by 4 bases and J by 7 bases. The CDR3 covers 15 residues. The CDR3 bases are TGCGCCAGCAGCCGGGACAGATCTAAACTTAATGAGCAGTTCTTC. This encodes CASSRDRSKLNEQFF.

V is TRBV2 and J is TRBJ2-7; maybe TRBD1 (6 bases). V was trimmed by 5 bases and J by 2 bases, leaving 10 bases between them. CDR3 size: 13 residues. Germline CDR1 reads SNHLY; CDR2 reads FYNNEI. The CDR3 region has the DNA TGTGCCAGCAGTTTGGGGGACACCTACGAGCAGTACTTC. It yields the protein CASSLGDTYEQYF. Combining the CDR3 with reference TRBV2 and TRBJ2-7 gives the whole variable domain EPEVTQTPSHQVTQMGQEVILRCVPISNHLYFYWYRQILGQKVEFLVSFYNNEISEKSEIFDDQFSVERPDGSNFTLKIRSTKLEDSAMYFCASSLGDTYEQYFGPGTRLTVT.

The chain joins TRBV28 to TRBJ2-5; a weak D match, TRBD2 (6 bases). CDR1 is MDHEN, CDR2 SYDVKM, per germline. The ends were cut back, 10 bases at V and 9 bases at J, with 21 bases in the middle. This CDR3 has 13 amino acids. CDR3 nucleotide sequence: TGTGCCACCGGAGGGCTCCCCGTTAGGGCCCAGTACTTC. It codes for CATGGLPVRAQYF.

This clone was seen more than once but under ten times. V is TRBV20-1 and J is TRBJ1-1, with D hard to call. Trimming removed 2 bases from V and 3 bases from J, with 4 bases in between. The CDR3 runs 11 residues. The V gene's germline CDR1 is DFQATT and CDR2 SNEGSKA (reference sequence). This chain's CDR3 is CSARRDTEAFF. Here the CDR3 DNA reads TGCAGTGCTAGACGGGACACTGAAGCTTTCTTT.

The chain is built from TRBV6-2 or TRBV6-3 and TRBJ1-2, with 7 nucleotides matching TRBD1. The CDR3 covers 17 residues. Losses at the gene ends were 2 bases for V and 2 bases for J; bases not matched to a gene: 11. Per germline, CDR1 MNHEY and CDR2 SVGEGT. The DNA for the CDR3 is TGTGCCAGCAGTTACGACCCGGGACAGCATTCGAACTATGGCTACACCTTC. This encodes CASSYDPGQHSNYGYTF.

This clone has only one observation. This chain links TRBV30 with TRBJ2-7; the match to TRBD2 covers 8 bases. The CDR3 loop spans 15 amino acids. CDR1 and CDR2 from the germline V gene are GTSNPN and SVGIG (reference sequence). The trim removed 0 bases at V and 9 bases at J, leaving 13 bases unmatched. CDR3 DNA: TGTGCCTGGAGTGTACAGCGGGAGCCCCTATTGGTGCAGTACTTC. It translates to CAWSVQREPLLVQYF. Supplemented by reference TRBV30 and TRBJ2-7, the full variable domain reads SQTIHQWPATLVQPVGSPLSLECTVEGTSNPNLYWYRQAAGRGLQLLFYSVGIGQISSEVPQNLSASRPQDRQFILSSKKLLLSDSGFYLCAWSVQREPLLVQYFGPGTRLTVT.

The V and J genes are TRBV20-1 and TRBJ2-1; D ambiguous. This CDR3 contains 11 residues. The V end was cut by 5 bases, the J end by 7 bases, with 9 bases between. Germline assignment: CDR1 DFQATT and CDR2 SNEGSKA (reference sequence). The CDR3 region is CSAVLKNEQFF. Written as DNA, the CDR3 is TGCAGTGCTGTACTAAAAAATGAGCAGTTCTTC.

V usage is TRBV28 and J usage is TRBJ2-7; weak D call: TRBD2 (6 bases). The CDR3 has 18 amino acids. Germline V gene lookup returns CDR1 MDHEN and CDR2 SYDVKM. Trimming removed 3 bases from V and 5 bases from J, with 26 bases in between. The CDR3 region is CASSFSGGLGTLAHEQYF. CDR3 sequence (DNA): TGTGCCAGCAGTTTTTCAGGAGGGCTCGGTACCCTGGCCCACGAGCAGTACTTC.

The chain employs TRBV6-5 and TRBJ1-1; maybe TRBD1 (6 bases). CDR1 is MNHEY and CDR2 is SVGAGI in the germline V gene. V was shortened by 10 bases and J by 3 bases, with 15 bases between the two germline ends. The CDR3 sequence is 13 residues long. The CDR3 nucleotides read TGTGCCACATACAGGGTACCGTACACTGAAGCTTTCTTT. Translated: CATYRVPYTEAFF.

This chain links TRBV10-1 with TRBJ2-5; weak D call: TRBD2 (5 bases). This CDR3 region has 13 residues. Germline CDR1 is WNHNN and CDR2 is SYGVQD (reference sequence). The V and J ends lost 3 bases and 2 bases respectively, with 7 bases between them. The CDR3 spells CASSDPGQETQYF. The CDR3 region has the DNA TGCGCCAGCAGTGACCCGGGACAAGAGACCCAGTACTTC.

V usage is TRBV4-2 and J usage is TRBJ2-1, with D maybe TRBD2 (5 bases). The CDR3 runs 14 residues. Germline values: CDR1 LGHNA, CDR2 YNFKEQ. V lost 1 base, J lost 7 bases, and 11 bases lay in between. CDR3 protein: CASSQVEEVNEQFF. CDR3 nucleotides: TGTGCCAGCAGCCAAGTTGAGGAGGTAAATGAGCAGTTCTTC.

Many counts were recorded for this clone. The chain employs TRBV4-3 and TRBJ2-2; 7 nucleotides match TRBD2. The CDR3 runs to 16 residues. Germline V gene sequence: CDR1 LGHNA, CDR2 YSLEER. The V segment lost 0 bases and the J segment 8 bases; nucleotides outside the gene matches: 9. The CDR3 loop is CASSQDLWEGQGELFF. Written as DNA, the CDR3 is TGCGCCAGCAGCCAAGATCTTTGGGAGGGGCAAGGGGAGCTGTTTTTT.

V gene TRBV7-9 combines with J gene TRBJ2-3; 7 positions match TRBD1. The germline gives CDR1 SEHNR, CDR2 FQNEAQ (reference sequence). The junction had 9 bases not matched to a gene; V was cut back by 8 bases and J by 1 base. This CDR3 is built from 15 residues. The CDR3 nucleotides are TGTGCCAGCTGCCAGGGACAGCGACGCACAGATACGCAGTATTTT. Its protein product is CASCQGQRRTDTQYF.

The chain recombines TRBV6-5 with TRBJ1-2, with TRBD1 identical over 8 bases. V lost 4 bases to trimming and J lost 4 bases; unmatched junction nucleotides: 11. Germline assignment: CDR1 MNHEY and CDR2 SVGAGI. This CDR3 has 16 residues. CDR3 residues: CASSSQGAPPPYGYTF. CDR3 DNA: TGTGCCAGCAGTTCCCAGGGGGCGCCTCCCCCCTATGGCTACACCTTC.

The chain employs TRBV2 and TRBJ2-7; 11 bases match TRBD1. Unmatched junction bases numbered 5, after V lost 8 bases and J lost 2 bases. Germline-derived CDR1 and CDR2 are SNHLY and FYNNEI. The CDR3 length is 14 residues. Here the CDR3 DNA reads TGTGCCAGCTGCCGGGACAGGGGGGCCTACGAGCAGTACTTC. Translation gives CASCRDRGAYEQYF. The complete variable domain, with remaining parts taken from reference TRBV2 and TRBJ2-7, reads EPEVTQTPSHQVTQMGQEVILRCVPISNHLYFYWYRQILGQKVEFLVSFYNNEISEKSEIFDDQFSVERPDGSNFTLKIRSTKLEDSAMYFCASCRDRGAYEQYFGPGTRLTVT.

This clone was recorded only once. The chain carries TRBV5-6 and TRBJ2-7; 7 nucleotides match TRBD2. CDR3 length: 13 residues. The J segment lost 9 bases and the V segment lost 0 bases, leaving 6 bases of the junction unmatched. Germline V gene data show CDR1 as SGHDT and CDR2 as YYEEEE. The chain's CDR3 is CASSLAGPSGQYF. The CDR3 nucleotides read TGTGCCAGCAGCTTGGCCGGTCCTAGCGGGCAGTACTTC.

The chain carries TRBV2 and TRBJ2-7, with 14 bases fitting TRBD2. The junction had 4 bases not matched to a gene; V was cut back by 7 bases and J by 5 bases. The germline V gene encodes CDR1 SNHLY and CDR2 FYNNEI. CDR3 length equals 14 residues. The chain's CDR3 is CASTGTSGSDEQYF. The CDR3 DNA follows: TGTGCCAGCACTGGGACTAGCGGGAGTGACGAGCAGTACTTC.

The chain carries TRBV10-3 and TRBJ1-2, with 10 bases aligning to TRBD1. Losses at the gene ends were 5 bases for V and 8 bases for J; bases not matched to a gene: 5. The germline V gene encodes CDR1 ENHRY and CDR2 SYGVKD. This CDR3 region has 13 residues. In DNA form, the CDR3 reads TGTGCCATCAGTAGGGGACAGGGGAGCGGCTACACCTTC. Translation gives CAISRGQGSGYTF.

The chain joins TRBV27 to TRBJ2-1; tentatively, D is TRBD2 (5 bases). This CDR3 has 14 amino acids. Germline V CDR1 and CDR2: MNHEY, SMNVEV (reference sequence). Trimming left V 7 bases short and J 9 bases short, with 19 bases between. In nucleotides, the CDR3 is TGTGCCAGCACCCCCGGCCTCTTGGGGAGTGAGCAGTTCTTC. Translated, it gives CASTPGLLGSEQFF.

This clone was seen only once. The J gene is TRBJ2-2, the V gene TRBV6-6, with 11 bases fitting TRBD2. The CDR3 is made up of 14 amino acids. The germline gives CDR1 MNHNY, CDR2 SVGAGI (reference sequence). With V trimmed by 6 bases and J by 7 bases, 4 bases remained unmatched. The CDR3 region has the DNA TGTGCCAGCAGGGCACTAGCGGGGGTCGGGGAGCTGTTTTTT. It specifies CASRALAGVGELFF.

The chain joins TRBV5-8 to TRBJ2-7; maybe TRBD2 (5 bases). Germline V gene sequence: CDR1 SGHTS, CDR2 YDEGEE. The CDR3 is 13 amino acids. Trimming stripped 4 bases from V and 5 bases from J, with 13 bases between. CDR3 protein: CASSPTPGNEQYF. In DNA, the CDR3 is TGTGCCAGCAGCCCCACGCCGGGGAACGAGCAGTACTTC.